This note documents a single T cell receptor beta chain sequence. This specimen belongs to a study of shared clonotypes between healthy human individuals. Terminally differentiated effector memory CD45RA+ cells were excluded by CCR7 positive selection of CD45RO-negative cells. The donors were all Caucasian adults (living in Nashville, Tennessee). The V segment lost 5 bases and the J segment 5 bases; nucleotides outside the gene matches: 11. Germline lookup yields CDR1 MDHEN and CDR2 SYDVKM. This CDR3 contains 15 residues. The protocol was immunoSEQ multiplex PCR, while the TCRdb copy is restricted to in-frame clones and leaves out a portion. The table lists more than 550,000 clones, about 90% of them singletons.

Material for sequencing was naive CD8+ T cells sorted from blood. The TCR was taken from a man under 40 in good health. The rearrangement uses TRBV28 and TRBJ2-7; the match to TRBD1 covers 8 bases. CDR3 loop: CASSPTRTGLNEQYF. The CDR3, as DNA: TGTGCCAGCAGTCCAACGAGGACAGGGTTGAACGAGCAGTACTTC.